One and the same sample provided the 8 T cell receptor beta chains below, sequenced in a study of blood T cell repertoires in COVID-19. Clones were read by immunoSEQ multiplex PCR, and TCRdb kept only the in-frame ones, dropping some. The profile shows roughly 38,000 clones, around 83% of them singletons. Sequencing input: peripheral blood. All receptors come from a man aged 50-59 years in a cohort sampled during active COVID-19.

This clone appeared once. The chain has TRBV7-3 and TRBJ1-2; TRBD1 matches at 7 bases. CDR1 is SGHTA and CDR2 is FQGTGA in the germline V gene. Trimming took 4 bases from V and 3 from J; bases not matched to a gene: 5. There are 14 residues in the CDR3. The CDR3 spells CASSSSGTDYGYTF. CDR3 DNA: TGTGCCAGCAGCTCCTCCGGGACAGACTATGGCTACACCTTC.

The gene calls are TRBV19 and TRBJ2-7, with TRBD1 matching 8 bases. The CDR3 length is 14 residues. CDR1 is LNHDA, CDR2 SQIVND, per germline (reference sequence). The ends lost 6 bases at V and 6 bases at J; junction bases unmatched: 10. The CDR3 coding sequence is TGTGCCAGTAGCCGAGGACAGGGATGGCGCGAGCAGTACTTC. This codes for CASSRGQGWREQYF.

The chain uses TRBV5-3 and TRBJ1-2; tentatively, D is TRBD1 (5 bases). TRBV5-3 counts as an open reading frame of uncertain function. V was cut by 8 bases and J by 4 bases, with 24 bases left in between. This CDR3 spans 16 amino acids. CDR3 protein: CARGVEAGGISYGYTF. For the CDR3, the DNA is TGTGCCAGGGGGGTTGAGGCGGGCGGGATCAGCTATGGCTACACCTTC.

The V and J genes are TRBV10-1 and TRBJ2-1; TRBD2 matches at 10 bases. Germline V lookup: CDR1 WNHNN, CDR2 SYGVQD (reference sequence). CDR3 length equals 16 residues. V lost 3 bases and J lost 8; bases outside the gene matches: 10. CDR3 sequence (DNA): TGCGCCAGCAGTGACTCCACTAGCGGGATTGTCGATGAGCAGTTCTTC. Protein product: CASSDSTSGIVDEQFF.

This clone turned up a few times. The chain combines TRBV7-2 with TRBJ2-3, with TRBD2 identical over 14 bases. Germline CDR1 SGHTA, CDR2 FQGNSA. V shed 5 bases, J shed 7 bases, and the junction held 8 bases outside the gene matches. The CDR3 consists of 16 residues. The CDR3 sequence is CASSGPGLAGVYTQYF. The CDR3 coding sequence is TGTGCCAGCAGCGGGCCGGGACTAGCGGGGGTGTATACGCAGTATTTT.

V gene TRBV24-1 combines with J gene TRBJ2-3, with D possibly matching TRBD2 (5 bases). This CDR3 contains 14 residues. Germline CDR1 is KGHDR and CDR2 is SFDVKD. Trimming cost V 4 bases and J 5 bases, with 12 bases left between them. The CDR3, as DNA: TGTGCCACCAGTGACCCAGGACTCAAAGATACGCAGTATTTT. Translating it yields CATSDPGLKDTQYF.

This clone was recorded only once. The rearrangement links TRBV30 to TRBJ1-2, with D possibly TRBD1 on 5 matching bases. Trimming took 0 bases from V and 2 from J, leaving 16 bases between them. This CDR3 has 16 amino acids. Germline-derived CDR1 and CDR2 are GTSNPN and SVGIG (reference sequence). CDR3 in DNA: TGTGCCTGGAGTGTATCGAAAGGTTGGGGCAACTATGGCTACACCTTC. Encoded protein: CAWSVSKGWGNYGYTF. The full variable domain, with the rest looked up from reference TRBV30 and TRBJ1-2, is SQTIHQWPATLVQPVGSPLSLECTVEGTSNPNLYWYRQAAGRGLQLLFYSVGIGQISSEVPQNLSASRPQDRQFILSSKKLLLSDSGFYLCAWSVSKGWGNYGYTFGSGTRLTVV.

The rearrangement links TRBV5-6 to TRBJ1-2, with unresolved D. Germline CDR1 reads SGHDT; CDR2 reads YYEEEE. The germline V and J ends were trimmed by 6 bases and 6 bases, with 12 bases remaining between them. The CDR3 is 12 residues long. The CDR3 is CASNLGRHGYTF. DNA of the CDR3: TGTGCCAGCAACCTTGGGAGGCATGGCTACACCTTC.